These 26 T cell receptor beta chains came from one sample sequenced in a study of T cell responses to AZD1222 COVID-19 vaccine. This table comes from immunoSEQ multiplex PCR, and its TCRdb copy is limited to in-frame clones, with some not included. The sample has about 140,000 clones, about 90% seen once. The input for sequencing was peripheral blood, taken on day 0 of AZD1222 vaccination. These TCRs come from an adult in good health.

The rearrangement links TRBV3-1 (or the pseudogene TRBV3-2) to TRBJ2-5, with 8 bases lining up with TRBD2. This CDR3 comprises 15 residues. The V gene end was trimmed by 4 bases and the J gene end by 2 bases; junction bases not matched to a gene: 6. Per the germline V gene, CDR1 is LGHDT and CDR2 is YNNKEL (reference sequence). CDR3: CASSRATSGQETQYF. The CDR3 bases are TGTGCCAGCAGCCGAGCCACTAGCGGACAAGAGACCCAGTACTTC.

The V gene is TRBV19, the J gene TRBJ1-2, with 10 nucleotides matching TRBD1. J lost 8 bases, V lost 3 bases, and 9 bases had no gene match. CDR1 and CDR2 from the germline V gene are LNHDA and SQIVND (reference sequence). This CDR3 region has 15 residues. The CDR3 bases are TGTGCCAGTAGTATGTACGACAGGGGGCTACAGGGCTACACCTTC. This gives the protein CASSMYDRGLQGYTF.

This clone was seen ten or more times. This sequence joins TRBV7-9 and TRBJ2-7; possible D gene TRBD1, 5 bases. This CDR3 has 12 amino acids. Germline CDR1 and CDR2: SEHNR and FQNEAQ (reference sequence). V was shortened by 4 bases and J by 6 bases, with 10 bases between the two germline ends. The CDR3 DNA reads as TGTGCCAGCAGCTCCACAGGAATCGAGCAGTACTTC. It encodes CASSSTGIEQYF. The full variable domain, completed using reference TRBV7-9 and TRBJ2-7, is DTGVSQNPRHKITKRGQNVTFRCDPISEHNRLYWYRQTLGQGPEFLTYFQNEAQLEKSRLLSDRFSAERPKGSFSTLEIQRTEQGDSAMYLCASSSTGIEQYFGPGTRLTVT.

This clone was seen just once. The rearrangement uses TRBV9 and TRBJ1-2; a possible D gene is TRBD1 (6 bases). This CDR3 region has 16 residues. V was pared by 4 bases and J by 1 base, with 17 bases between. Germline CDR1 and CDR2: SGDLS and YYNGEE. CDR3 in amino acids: CASSPGGARLNYGYTF. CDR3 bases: TGTGCCAGCAGCCCTGGGGGGGCCAGGCTTAACTATGGCTACACCTTC. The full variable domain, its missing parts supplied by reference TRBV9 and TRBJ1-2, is DSGVTQTPKHLITATGQRVTLRCSPRSGDLSVYWYQQSLDQGLQFLIQYYNGEERAKGNILERFSAQQFPDLHSELNLSSLELGDSALYFCASSPGGARLNYGYTFGSGTRLTVV.

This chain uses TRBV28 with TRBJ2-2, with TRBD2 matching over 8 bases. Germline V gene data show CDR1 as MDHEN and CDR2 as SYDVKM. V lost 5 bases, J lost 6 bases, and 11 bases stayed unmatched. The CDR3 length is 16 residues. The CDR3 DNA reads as TGTGCCAGCAGTCTCGAGCGGGAGAAACTCGCCGGGGAGCTGTTTTTT. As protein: CASSLEREKLAGELFF.

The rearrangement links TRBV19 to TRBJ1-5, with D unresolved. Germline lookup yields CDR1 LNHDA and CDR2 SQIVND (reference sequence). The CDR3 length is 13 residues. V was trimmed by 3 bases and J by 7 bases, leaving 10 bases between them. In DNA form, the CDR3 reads TGTGCCAGTAGTATTCAGGTTGGGCAGCCCCAGCATTTT. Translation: CASSIQVGQPQHF.

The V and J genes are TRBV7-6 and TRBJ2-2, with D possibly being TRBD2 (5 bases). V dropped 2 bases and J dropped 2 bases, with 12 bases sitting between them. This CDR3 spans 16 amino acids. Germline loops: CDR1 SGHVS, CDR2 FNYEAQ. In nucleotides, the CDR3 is TGTGCCAGCAGCTTATTAGGAGGTTCAAACACCGGGGAGCTGTTTTTT. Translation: CASSLLGGSNTGELFF.

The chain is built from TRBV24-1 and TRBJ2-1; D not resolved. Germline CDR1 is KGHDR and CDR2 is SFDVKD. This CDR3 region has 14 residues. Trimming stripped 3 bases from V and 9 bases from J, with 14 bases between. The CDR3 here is CATSDSPGAAEQFF. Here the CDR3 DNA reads TGTGCCACCAGTGATAGTCCCGGTGCCGCTGAGCAGTTCTTC.

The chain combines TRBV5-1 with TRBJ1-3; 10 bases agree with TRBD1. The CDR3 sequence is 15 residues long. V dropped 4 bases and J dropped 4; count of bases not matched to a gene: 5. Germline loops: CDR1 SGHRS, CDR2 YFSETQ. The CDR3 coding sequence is TGCGCCAGCAGCCTTAAGACAGGGGGCGGAAACACCATATATTTT. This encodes CASSLKTGGGNTIYF.

For the CDR3, the DNA is TGTGCCAGCAGTTACTACGCAGATAATTCACCCCTCCACTTT. Its protein is CASSYYADNSPLHF. V and J are TRBV6-5 and TRBJ1-6; no definite D call. The CDR3 runs to 14 residues. The germline V and J ends were trimmed by 1 base and 5 bases, with 6 bases remaining between them. Germline V gene sequence: CDR1 MNHEY, CDR2 SVGAGI.

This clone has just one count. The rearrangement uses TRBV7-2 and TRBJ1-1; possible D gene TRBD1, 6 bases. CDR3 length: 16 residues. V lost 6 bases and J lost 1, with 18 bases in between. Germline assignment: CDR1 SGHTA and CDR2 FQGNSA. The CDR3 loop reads CASRWTELYPNTEAFF. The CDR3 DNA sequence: TGTGCCAGCAGATGGACAGAGCTTTACCCGAACACTGAAGCTTTCTTT.

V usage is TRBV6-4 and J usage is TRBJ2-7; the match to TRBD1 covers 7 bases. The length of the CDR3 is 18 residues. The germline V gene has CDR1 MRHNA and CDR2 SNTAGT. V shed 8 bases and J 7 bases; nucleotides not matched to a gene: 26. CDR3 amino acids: CASPHRWQGVPGVWEQYF. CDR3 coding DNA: TGTGCCAGCCCTCATCGGTGGCAGGGGGTCCCCGGGGTGTGGGAGCAGTACTTC.

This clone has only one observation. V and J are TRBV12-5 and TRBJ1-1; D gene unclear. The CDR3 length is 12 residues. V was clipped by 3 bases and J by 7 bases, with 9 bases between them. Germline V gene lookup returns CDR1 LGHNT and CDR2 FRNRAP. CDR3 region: CASGFSPSEAFF. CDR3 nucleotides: TGTGCTAGTGGTTTTTCCCCGAGTGAAGCTTTCTTT.

Here the CDR3 DNA reads TGCGCCAGCAGCCTTTCGACGGGCAATCAGCCCCAGCATTTT. This gives the protein CASSLSTGNQPQHF. The chain combines TRBV4-3 with TRBJ1-5; D uncertain. Per germline, CDR1 LGHNA and CDR2 YSLEER. V gave up 4 bases and J gave up 2 bases, with 9 bases separating them. This CDR3 contains 14 residues.

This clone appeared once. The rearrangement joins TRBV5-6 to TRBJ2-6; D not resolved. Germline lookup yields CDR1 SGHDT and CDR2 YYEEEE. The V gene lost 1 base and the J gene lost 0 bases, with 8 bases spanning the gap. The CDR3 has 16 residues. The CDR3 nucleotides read TGTGCCAGCAGCTTGTACGCGAGCTCTGGGGCCAACGTCCTGACTTTC. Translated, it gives CASSLYASSGANVLTF.

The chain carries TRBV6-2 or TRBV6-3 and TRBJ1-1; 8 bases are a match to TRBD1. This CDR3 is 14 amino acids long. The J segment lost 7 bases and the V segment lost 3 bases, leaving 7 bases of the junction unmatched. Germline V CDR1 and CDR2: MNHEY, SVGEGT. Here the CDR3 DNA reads TGTGCCAGCAGTTATTTCACAGGGGGAGGTGAAGCTTTCTTT. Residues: CASSYFTGGGEAFF.

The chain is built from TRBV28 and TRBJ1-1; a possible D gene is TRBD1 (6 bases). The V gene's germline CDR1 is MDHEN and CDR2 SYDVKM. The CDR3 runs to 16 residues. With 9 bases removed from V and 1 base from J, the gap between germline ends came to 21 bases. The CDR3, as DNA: TGTGCCAGTTTCCCGGGGGCCACCTGGTCGAACACTGAAGCTTTCTTT. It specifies CASFPGATWSNTEAFF.

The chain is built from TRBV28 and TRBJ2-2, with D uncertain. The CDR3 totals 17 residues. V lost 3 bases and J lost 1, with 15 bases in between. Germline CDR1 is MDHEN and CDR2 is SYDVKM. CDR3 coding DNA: TGTGCCAGCAGTTTTGTGCGACAACGAAAGAACACCGGGGAGCTGTTTTTT. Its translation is CASSFVRQRKNTGELFF.

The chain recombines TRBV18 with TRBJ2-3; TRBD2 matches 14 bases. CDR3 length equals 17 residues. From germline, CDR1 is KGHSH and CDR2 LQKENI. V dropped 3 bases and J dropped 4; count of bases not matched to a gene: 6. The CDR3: CASSPGTSGRRADTQYF. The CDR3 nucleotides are TGTGCCAGCTCACCTGGGACTAGCGGGAGAAGGGCAGATACGCAGTATTTT.

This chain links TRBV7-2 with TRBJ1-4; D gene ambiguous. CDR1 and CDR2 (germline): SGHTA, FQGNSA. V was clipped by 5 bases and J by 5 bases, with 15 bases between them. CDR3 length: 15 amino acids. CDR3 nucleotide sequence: TGTGCCAGCAGCCCTAGTGGAGGCGGCAATGAAAAACTGTTTTTT. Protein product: CASSPSGGGNEKLFF. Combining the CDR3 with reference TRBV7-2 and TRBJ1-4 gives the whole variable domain GAGVSQSPSNKVTEKGKDVELRCDPISGHTALYWYRQSLGQGLEFLIYFQGNSAPDKSGLPSDRFSAERTGGSVSTLTIQRTQQEDSAVYLCASSPSGGGNEKLFFGSGTQLSVL.

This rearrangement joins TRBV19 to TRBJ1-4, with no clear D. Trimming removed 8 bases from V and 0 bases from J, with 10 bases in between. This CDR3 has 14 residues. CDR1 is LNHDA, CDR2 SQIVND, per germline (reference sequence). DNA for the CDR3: TGTGCCAGTTCCTTTCGAACAACTAATGAAAAACTGTTTTTT. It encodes CASSFRTTNEKLFF.

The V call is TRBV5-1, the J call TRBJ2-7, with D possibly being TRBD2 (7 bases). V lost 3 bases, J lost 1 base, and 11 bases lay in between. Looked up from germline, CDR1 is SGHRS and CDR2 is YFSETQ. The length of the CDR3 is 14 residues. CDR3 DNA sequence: TGCGCCAGCAGCTCCGGGGGGCTATCCTACGAGCAGTACTTC. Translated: CASSSGGLSYEQYF. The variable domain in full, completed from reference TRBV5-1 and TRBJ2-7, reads KAGVTQTPRYLIKTRGQQVTLSCSPISGHRSVSWYQQTPGQGLQFLFEYFSETQRNKGNFPGRFSGRQFSNSRSEMNVSTLELGDSALYLCASSSGGLSYEQYFGPGTRLTVT.

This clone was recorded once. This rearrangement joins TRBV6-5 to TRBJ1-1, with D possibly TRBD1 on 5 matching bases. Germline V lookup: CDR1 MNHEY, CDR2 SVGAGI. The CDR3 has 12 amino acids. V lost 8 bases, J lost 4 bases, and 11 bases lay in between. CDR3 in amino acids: CASYGGGTEAFF. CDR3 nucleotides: TGTGCCAGCTACGGGGGAGGCACTGAAGCTTTCTTT.

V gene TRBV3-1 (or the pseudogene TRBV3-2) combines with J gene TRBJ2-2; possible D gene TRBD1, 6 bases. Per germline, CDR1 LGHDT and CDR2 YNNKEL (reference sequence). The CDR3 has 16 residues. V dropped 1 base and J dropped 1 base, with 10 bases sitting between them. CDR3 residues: CASSQVAGVNTGELFF. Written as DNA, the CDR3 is TGTGCCAGCAGCCAAGTCGCAGGGGTGAACACCGGGGAGCTGTTTTTT.

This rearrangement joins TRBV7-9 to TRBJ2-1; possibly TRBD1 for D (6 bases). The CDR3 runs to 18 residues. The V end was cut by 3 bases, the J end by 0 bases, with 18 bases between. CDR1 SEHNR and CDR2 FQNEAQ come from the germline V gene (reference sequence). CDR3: CASSFLGGRRSSYNEQFF. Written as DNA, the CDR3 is TGTGCCAGCAGCTTTCTAGGGGGACGCAGGAGCTCCTACAATGAGCAGTTCTTC.

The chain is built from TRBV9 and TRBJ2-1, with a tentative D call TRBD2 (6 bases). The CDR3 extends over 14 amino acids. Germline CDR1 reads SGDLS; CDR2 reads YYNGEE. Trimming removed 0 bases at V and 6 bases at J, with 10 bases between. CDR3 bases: TGTGCCAGCAGCGTAGGGGGGACTGGCAATGAGCAGTTCTTC. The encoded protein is CASSVGGTGNEQFF.